This TCR beta chain emerged from a study of blood T cells in healthy people across ages. Combining a sample-barcoded 5' primer with a J-beta primer mix, a second PCR ran for 7 to 11 cycles. The study obtained at least 2.5 million CDR3-containing paired-end reads from every sample. TCRdb fed the 5' RACE reads into MiXCR, producing one record per CDR3 protein. Of nearly 800,000 distinct CDR3 sequences listed, around 25% were seen once; the top ten hold around 3.6%. As for this clonotype: A read error may produce the germline difference seen at one junction end.

CDR1 is KGHDR and CDR2 is SFDVKD in the germline V gene. The CDR3 extends over 13 amino acids. In addition, the sample was reused for a study of T cells of mothers and their children. That study adds: Three healthy Caucasian mothers, along with their six children, served as the donors. The cDNA synthesis received all extracted RNA, at about 1.5 ug per 15 ul. During the second PCR, the M1S primer introduced sample barcodes along with 2-4 random nucleotides.

The receptor was derived from a boy aged 5-17 years in good health. The sequencing sample was made of blood. The chain links TRBV24-1 to TRBJ2-5; no definite D call. The J call could be wrong; TRBJ2-1 is a better fit for the DNA end. DNA for the CDR3: TGTGCCTCCAGTGATTTACGAGGCAATGAGCAGTTCTTC. Amino acid sequence: CASSDLRGNEQFF.